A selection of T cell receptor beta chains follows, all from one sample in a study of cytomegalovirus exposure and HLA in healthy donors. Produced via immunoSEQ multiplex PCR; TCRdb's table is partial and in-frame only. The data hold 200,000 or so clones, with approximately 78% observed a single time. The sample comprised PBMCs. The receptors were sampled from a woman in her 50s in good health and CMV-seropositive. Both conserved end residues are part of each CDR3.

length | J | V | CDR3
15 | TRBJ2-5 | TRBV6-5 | CASSRSGTLQETQYF
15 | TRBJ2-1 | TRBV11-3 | CASSSSGSSYNEQFF
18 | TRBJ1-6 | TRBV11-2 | CASSEQGLGQLFNSPLHF
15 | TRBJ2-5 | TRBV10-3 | CAISESDGLRETQYF
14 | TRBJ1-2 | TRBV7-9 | CASSLDTSNYGYTF
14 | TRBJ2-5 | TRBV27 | CASRSSGARGTQYF
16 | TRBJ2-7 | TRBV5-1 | CASSLGSSGSSYEQYF
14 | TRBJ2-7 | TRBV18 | CASSLATGTYEQYF
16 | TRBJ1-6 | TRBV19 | CASSDRVVVYNSPLHF
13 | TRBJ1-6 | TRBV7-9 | CSSSPTPDSPLHF
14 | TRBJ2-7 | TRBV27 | CASRLRGGTYEQYF
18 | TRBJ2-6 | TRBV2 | CASSGTGGSTSGANVLTF
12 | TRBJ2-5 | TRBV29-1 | CSVRTYQETQYF
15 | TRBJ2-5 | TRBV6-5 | CASSYSTAPEKTQYF
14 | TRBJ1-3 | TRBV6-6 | CASSYEGSRNTIYF
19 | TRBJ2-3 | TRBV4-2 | CASSQGIGTSGGVTDTQYF
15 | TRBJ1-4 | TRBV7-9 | CASTPEGGPNEKLFF
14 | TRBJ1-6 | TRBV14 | CASSPRGIISPLHF
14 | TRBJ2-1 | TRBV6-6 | CASRGQVENNEQFF
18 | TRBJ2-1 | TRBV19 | CASSIGRGRGNAYNEQFF
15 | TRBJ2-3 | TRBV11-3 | CASSLTTSYTDTQYF
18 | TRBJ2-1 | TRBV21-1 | CASSRPPQAGETYNEQFF
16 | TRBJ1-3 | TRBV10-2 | CASCKSGTGDGNTIYF
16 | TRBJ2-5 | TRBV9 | CASSVGGRGDQETQYF
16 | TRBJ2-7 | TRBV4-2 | CASSQDASDRVNEQYF
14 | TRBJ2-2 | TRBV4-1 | CASSLRQGLGELFF
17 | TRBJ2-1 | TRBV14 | CASSQVWSSGSRNEQFF
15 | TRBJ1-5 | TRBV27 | CASSSTGTDNQPQHF
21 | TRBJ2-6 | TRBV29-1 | CSVVSGNYAGTGGSGANGLTF
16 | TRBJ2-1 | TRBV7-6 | CASSLAGQGAVNEQFF
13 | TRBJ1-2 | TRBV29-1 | CSITLGADYGYTF
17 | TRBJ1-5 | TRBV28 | CASSLGQAQYSNQPQHF
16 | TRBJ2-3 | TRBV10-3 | CAIRGTLAGGSDTQYF
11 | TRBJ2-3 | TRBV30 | CAWTFRDTQYF